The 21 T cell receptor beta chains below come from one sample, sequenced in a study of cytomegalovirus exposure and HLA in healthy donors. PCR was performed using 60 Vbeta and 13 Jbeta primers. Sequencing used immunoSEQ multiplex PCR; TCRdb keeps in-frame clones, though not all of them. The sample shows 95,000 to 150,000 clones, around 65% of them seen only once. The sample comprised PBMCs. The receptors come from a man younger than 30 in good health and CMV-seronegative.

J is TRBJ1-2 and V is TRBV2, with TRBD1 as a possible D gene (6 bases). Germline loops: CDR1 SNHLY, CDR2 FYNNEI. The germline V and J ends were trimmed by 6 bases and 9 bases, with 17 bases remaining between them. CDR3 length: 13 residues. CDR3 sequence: CASRTGTTMRYTF. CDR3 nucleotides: TGTGCCAGCAGAACCGGGACAACGATGCGCTACACCTTC.

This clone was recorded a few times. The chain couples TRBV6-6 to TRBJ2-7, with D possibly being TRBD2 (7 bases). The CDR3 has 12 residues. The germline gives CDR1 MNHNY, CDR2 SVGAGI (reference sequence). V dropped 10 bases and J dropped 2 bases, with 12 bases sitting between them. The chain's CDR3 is CATRGGTYEQYF. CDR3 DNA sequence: TGTGCCACCAGGGGAGGGACCTACGAGCAGTACTTC.

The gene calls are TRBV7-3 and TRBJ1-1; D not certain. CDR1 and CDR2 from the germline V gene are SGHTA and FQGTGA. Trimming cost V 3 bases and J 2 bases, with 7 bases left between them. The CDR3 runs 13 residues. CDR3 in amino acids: CASSFGSNTEAFF. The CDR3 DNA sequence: TGTGCCAGCAGCTTTGGTAGTAACACTGAAGCTTTCTTT.

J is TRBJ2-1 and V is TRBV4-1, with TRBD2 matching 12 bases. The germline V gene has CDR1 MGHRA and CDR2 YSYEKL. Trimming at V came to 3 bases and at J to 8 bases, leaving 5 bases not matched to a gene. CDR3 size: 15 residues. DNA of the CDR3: TGCGCCAGCAGCCAGTCGACTAGCGGGAGCTATGAGCAGTTCTTC. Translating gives CASSQSTSGSYEQFF.

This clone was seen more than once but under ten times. The CDR3 region has the DNA TGCGCCAGCAGCCCAGTGCAGAGACTAGCGGGAGGTGGTGAGCAGTTCTTC. It yields the protein CASSPVQRLAGGGEQFF. The rearrangement joins TRBV5-1 to TRBJ2-1, with 13 positions matching TRBD2. Trimming took 4 bases from V and 9 from J; bases not matched to a gene: 13. This CDR3 is built from 17 residues. In germline, CDR1 is SGHRS, CDR2 YFSETQ.

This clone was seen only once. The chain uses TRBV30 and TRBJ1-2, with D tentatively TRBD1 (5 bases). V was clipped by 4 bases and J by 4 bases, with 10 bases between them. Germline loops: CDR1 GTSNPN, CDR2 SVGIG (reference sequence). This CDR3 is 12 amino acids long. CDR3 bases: TGTGCCTGGACTCAGGGTGGCTATGGCTACACCTTC. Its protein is CAWTQGGYGYTF.

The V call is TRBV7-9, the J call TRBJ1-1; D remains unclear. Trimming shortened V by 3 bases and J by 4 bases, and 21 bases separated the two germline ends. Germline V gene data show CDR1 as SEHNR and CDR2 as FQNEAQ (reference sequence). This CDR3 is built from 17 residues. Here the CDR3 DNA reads TGTGCCAGCAGCTTCACGGCGGGTAGGTCTGGTTTCACTGAAGCTTTCTTT. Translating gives CASSFTAGRSGFTEAFF.

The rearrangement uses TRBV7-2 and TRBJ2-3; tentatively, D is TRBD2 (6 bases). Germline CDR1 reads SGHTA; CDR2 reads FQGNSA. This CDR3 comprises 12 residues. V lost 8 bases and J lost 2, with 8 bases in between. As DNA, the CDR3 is TGTGCCAGCCGGGGGACCACAGATACGCAGTATTTT. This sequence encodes CASRGTTDTQYF.

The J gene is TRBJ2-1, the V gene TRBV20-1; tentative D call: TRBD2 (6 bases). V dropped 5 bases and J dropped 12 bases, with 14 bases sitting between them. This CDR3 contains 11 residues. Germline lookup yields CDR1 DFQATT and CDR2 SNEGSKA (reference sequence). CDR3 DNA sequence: TGCAGTGCTTCACTAGCCGATGGGCAGTTCTTC. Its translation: CSASLADGQFF.

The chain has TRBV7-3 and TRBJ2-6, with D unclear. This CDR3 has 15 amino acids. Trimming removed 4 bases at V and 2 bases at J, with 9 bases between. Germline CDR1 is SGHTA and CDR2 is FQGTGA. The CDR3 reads CASSSSVPGANVLTF. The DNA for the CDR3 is TGTGCCAGCAGCTCCTCGGTCCCTGGGGCCAACGTCCTGACTTTC.

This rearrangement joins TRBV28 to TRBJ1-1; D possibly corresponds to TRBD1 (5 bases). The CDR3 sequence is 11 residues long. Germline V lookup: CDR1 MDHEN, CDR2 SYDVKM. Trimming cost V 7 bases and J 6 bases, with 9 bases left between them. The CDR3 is CASTRQSEAFF. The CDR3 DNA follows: TGTGCCAGCACTCGACAGTCTGAAGCTTTCTTT.

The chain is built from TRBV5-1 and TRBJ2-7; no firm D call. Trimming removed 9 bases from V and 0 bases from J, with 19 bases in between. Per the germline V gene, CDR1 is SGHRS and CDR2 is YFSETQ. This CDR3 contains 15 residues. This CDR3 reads CAICSPCLSSYEQYF. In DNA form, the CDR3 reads TGCGCCATCTGCTCGCCCTGCCTGAGCTCCTACGAGCAGTACTTC.

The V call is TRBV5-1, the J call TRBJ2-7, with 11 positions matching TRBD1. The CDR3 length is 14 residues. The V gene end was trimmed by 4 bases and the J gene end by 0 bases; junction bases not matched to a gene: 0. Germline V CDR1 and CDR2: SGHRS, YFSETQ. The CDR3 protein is CASSGTGGSYEQYF. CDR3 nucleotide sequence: TGCGCCAGCAGCGGGACAGGGGGCTCCTACGAGCAGTACTTC.

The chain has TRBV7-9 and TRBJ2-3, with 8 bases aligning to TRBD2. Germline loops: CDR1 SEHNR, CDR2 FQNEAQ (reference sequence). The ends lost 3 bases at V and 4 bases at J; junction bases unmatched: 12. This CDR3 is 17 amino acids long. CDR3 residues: CASSFAQLAVGPDTQYF. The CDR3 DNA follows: TGTGCCAGCAGCTTCGCTCAACTAGCGGTGGGGCCAGATACGCAGTATTTT. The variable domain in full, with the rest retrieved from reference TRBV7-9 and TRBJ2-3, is DTGVSQNPRHKITKRGQNVTFRCDPISEHNRLYWYRQTLGQGPEFLTYFQNEAQLEKSRLLSDRFSAERPKGSFSTLEIQRTEQGDSAMYLCASSFAQLAVGPDTQYFGPGTRLTVL.

The CDR3 DNA sequence: TGTGCCAGCAGCTTATGGGGGCGGAGGACTAGCGGGGACCACTACGAGCAGTACTTC. Amino acid sequence: CASSLWGRRTSGDHYEQYF. The chain has TRBV7-2 and TRBJ2-7, with TRBD2 identical over 12 bases. The length of the CDR3 is 19 residues. J was trimmed by 3 bases and V by 2 bases; bases with no gene match: 14. CDR1 is SGHTA, CDR2 FQGNSA, per germline.

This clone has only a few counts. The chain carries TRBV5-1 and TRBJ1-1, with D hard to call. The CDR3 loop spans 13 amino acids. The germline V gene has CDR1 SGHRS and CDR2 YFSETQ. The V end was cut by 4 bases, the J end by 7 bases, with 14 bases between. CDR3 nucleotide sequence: TGCGCCAGCAGCCTAATTCTCCGTGATGAAGCTTTCTTT. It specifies CASSLILRDEAFF.

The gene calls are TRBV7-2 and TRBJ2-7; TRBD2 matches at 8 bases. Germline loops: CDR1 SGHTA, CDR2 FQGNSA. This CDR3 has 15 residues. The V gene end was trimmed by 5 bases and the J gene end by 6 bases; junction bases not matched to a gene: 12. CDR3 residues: CASSLNPSGSREQYF. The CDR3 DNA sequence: TGTGCCAGCAGCCTTAACCCAAGCGGGAGTCGCGAGCAGTACTTC.

For the CDR3, the DNA is TGTGCCAGCAGTTCGCCAGGGGGAATTAACTATGGCTACACCTTC. As protein: CASSSPGGINYGYTF. The chain joins TRBV28 to TRBJ1-2; 7 bases line up with TRBD1. The CDR3 sequence is 15 residues long. Germline lookup yields CDR1 MDHEN and CDR2 SYDVKM. V lost 4 bases and J lost 1; bases outside the gene matches: 6.

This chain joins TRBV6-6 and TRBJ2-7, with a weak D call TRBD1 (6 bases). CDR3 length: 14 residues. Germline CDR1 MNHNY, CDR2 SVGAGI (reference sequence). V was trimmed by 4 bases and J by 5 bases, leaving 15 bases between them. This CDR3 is CASSSLNRDHEQYF. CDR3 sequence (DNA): TGTGCCAGCAGTTCCTTGAACAGGGACCACGAGCAGTACTTC.

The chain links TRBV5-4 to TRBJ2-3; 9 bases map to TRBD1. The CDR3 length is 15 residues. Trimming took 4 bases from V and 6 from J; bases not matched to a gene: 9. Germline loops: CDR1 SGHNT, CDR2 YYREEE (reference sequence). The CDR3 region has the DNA TGTGCCAGCAGCGCCCGGGACAGGGAGAAGGATACGCAGTATTTT. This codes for CASSARDREKDTQYF.

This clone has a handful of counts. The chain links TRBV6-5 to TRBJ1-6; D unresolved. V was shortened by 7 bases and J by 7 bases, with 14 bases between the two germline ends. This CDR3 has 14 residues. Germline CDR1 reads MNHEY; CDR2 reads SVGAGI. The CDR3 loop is CASTPLLGNSPLHF. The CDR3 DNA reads TGTGCCAGCACCCCCTTGTTGGGCAATTCACCCCTCCACTTT.